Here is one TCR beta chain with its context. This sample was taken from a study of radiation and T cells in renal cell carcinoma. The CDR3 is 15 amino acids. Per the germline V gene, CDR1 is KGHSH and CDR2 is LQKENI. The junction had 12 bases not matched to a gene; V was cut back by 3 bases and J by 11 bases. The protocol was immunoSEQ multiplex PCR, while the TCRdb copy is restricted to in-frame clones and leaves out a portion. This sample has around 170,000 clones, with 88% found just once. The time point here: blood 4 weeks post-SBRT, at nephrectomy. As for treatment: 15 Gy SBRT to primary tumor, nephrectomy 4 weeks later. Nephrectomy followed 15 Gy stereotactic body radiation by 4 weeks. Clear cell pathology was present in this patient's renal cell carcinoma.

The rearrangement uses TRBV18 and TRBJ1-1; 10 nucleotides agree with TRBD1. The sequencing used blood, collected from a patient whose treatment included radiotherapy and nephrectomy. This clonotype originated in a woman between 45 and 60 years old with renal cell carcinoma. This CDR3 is CASSPKGTGDQGAFF. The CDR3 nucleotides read TGTGCCAGCTCACCGAAAGGGACAGGGGACCAAGGGGCTTTCTTT.